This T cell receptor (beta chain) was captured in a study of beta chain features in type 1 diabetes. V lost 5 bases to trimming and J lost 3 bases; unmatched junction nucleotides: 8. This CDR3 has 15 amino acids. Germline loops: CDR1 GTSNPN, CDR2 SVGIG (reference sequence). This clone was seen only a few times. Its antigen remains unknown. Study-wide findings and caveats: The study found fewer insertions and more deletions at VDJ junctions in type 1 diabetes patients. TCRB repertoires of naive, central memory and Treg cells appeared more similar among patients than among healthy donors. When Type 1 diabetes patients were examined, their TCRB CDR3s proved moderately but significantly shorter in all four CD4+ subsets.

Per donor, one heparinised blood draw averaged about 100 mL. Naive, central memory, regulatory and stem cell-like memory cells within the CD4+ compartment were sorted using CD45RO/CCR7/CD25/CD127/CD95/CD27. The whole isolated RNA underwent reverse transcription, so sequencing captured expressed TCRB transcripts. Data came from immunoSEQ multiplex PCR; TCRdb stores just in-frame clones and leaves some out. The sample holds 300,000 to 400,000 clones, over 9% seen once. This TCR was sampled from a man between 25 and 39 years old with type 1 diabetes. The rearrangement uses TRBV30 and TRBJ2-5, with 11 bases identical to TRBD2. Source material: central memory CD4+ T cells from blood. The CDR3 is CAWDRGTSGKETQYF. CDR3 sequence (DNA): TGTGCCTGGGACCGGGGGACTAGCGGAAAAGAGACCCAGTACTTC.